Below, one T cell receptor beta chain is given with its context. The CDR3 extends over 14 amino acids. The V gene lost 6 bases and the J gene lost 4 bases, with 10 bases spanning the gap. Primed by a sample-barcoded 5' primer and a J-beta primer mix, a second PCR proceeded for about 6 to 12 cycles. Through a template-switch adaptor with 12 random nucleotides, each cDNA molecule received a tag. TCRdb independently ran MiXCR on the 5' RACE reads; one entry per CDR3 protein. The repertoire holds roughly 800,000 distinct CDR3 sequences, 58% seen once, with 22% in the top ten. The data are from a study of blood T cells in healthy people across ages.

This clonotype was sampled from a man aged 25-45 years in good health. Input material: blood. The chain combines TRBV12-3 or TRBV12-4 with TRBJ2-6; D unclear. The CDR3 loop reads CASRGIAGANVLTF. The CDR3 DNA sequence: TGTGCCAGCAGGGGGATCGCGGGGGCCAACGTCCTGACTTTC.